The clone carrying this T cell receptor (beta chain) was observed once. Its antigen is undetermined. TCRdb's table, derived via immunoSEQ multiplex PCR, lists solely in-frame clones and lacks some. The table records some 76,000 clones, roughly 86% of them present only once. This sample was taken from a study of OX40 agonist ivuxolimab in advanced cancers. Across the whole study: Patients were treated with intravenous ivuxolimab, dosed at 0.01 to 10 mg/kg and infused every 2 weeks. Dose-escalation subjects each had hepatocellular carcinoma, melanoma, renal cell or head and neck cancer.

Patients with a history of autoimmune disease or on systemic immunosuppression were excluded. Study-wide results and limits: Researchers report that CD8+ T cells had, on average, more expanded clones than CD4+.

The V end lost 3 bases, the J end lost 4 bases, and 13 bases lay between the germline ends. CDR1 is KGHSH, CDR2 LQKENI, per germline. This CDR3 region has 14 residues. The TCR sequence derives from an adult with an advanced solid tumor such as melanoma, head and neck, liver or kidney cancer. The source material was CD4+ or CD8+ T cells sorted from blood, sampled in a trial of the OX40 agonist ivuxolimab. The chain couples TRBV18 to TRBJ2-7; D is ambiguous. The CDR3 protein is CASSPLADSYEQYF. CDR3 coding DNA: TGTGCCAGCTCACCTCTGGCTGATTCTTACGAGCAGTACTTC. Filled out from reference TRBV18 and TRBJ2-7, the complete variable domain reads NAGVMQNPRHLVRRRGQEARLRCSPMKGHSHVYWYRQLPEEGLKFMVYLQKENIIDESGMPKERFSAEFPKEGPSILRIQQVVRGDSAAYFCASSPLADSYEQYFGPGTRLTVT.